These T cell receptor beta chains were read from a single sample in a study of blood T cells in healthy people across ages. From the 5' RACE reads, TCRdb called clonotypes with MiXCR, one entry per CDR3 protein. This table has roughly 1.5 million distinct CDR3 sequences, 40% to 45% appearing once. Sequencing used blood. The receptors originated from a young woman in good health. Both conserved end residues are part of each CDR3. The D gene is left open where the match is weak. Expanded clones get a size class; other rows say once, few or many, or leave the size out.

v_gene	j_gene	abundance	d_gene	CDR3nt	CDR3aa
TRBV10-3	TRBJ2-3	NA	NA	TGTGCCATCGGCAGGGATACGCAGTATTTT	CAIGRDTQYF
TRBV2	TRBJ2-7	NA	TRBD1	TGTGCCATAACAGGGGACTACGAGCAGTACTTC	CAITGDYEQYF
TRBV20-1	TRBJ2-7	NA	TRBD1	TGCAGTGCTAGTGGACAGGGAGGTTGGTACGAGCAGTACTTC	CSASGQGGWYEQYF
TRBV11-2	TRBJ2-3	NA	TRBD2	TGTGCCAGCAGCCTGGGGACTAGAGCTGATACGCAGTATTTT	CASSLGTRADTQYF
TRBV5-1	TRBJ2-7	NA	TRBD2	TGCGCCAGCAGCAATTCTAGCGGGGGGGCCTCCGAGCAGTACTTC	CASSNSSGGASEQYF
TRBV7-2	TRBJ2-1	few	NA	TGTGCCAGCAGCTTGTCCAGGTGGACAAACAATGAGCAGTTCTTC	CASSLSRWTNNEQFF
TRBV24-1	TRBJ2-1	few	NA	TGTGCCACCGAAGGCGAGCCCCGTTACAATGAGCAGTTCTTC	CATEGEPRYNEQFF
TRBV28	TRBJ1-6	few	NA	TGTGCCAGCAAATCACACTCCAATCGTCGTAATTCACCCCTCCACTTT	CASKSHSNRRNSPLHF
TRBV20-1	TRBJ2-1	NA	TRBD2	TGCAGTTTCCAAGAGGGGACTAGCGGGAGAGGTGAGCAGTTCTTC	CSFQEGTSGRGEQFF
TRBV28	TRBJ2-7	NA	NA	TGTGCCAGCAAATCTCCCGGGAGCGAGTCCTACGAGCAGTACTTC	CASKSPGSESYEQYF
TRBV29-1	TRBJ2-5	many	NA	TGCAGCGCAGACCCCGGGACGTGGGAGACCCAGTACTTC	CSADPGTWETQYF
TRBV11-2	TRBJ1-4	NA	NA	TGTGCCAGCCGCTTACAACCAACTAATGAAAAACTGTTTTTT	CASRLQPTNEKLFF
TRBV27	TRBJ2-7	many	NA	TGTGCCAGCAGTATGGGGAGGAGCCCATACGAGCAGTACTTC	CASSMGRSPYEQYF
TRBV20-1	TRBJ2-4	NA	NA	TGCAGTGCTAGGCCGGAGCTGAACATTCAGTACTTC	CSARPELNIQYF
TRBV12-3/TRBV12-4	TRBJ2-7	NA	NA	TGTGCCAGCAGTTTAAAGGTGGAGGCCGAGCAGTACTTC	CASSLKVEAEQYF
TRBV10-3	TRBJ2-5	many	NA	TGTGCCATCAGTGACAGGGAAGAGACCCAGTACTTC	CAISDREETQYF
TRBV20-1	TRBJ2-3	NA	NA	TGCAGTGCTAGAGATGGAGACCGCACAGATACGCAGTATTTT	CSARDGDRTDTQYF
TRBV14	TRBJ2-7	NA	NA	TGTGCCAGCAGCGTCCATCCTAGCTCCTACGAGCAGTACTTC	CASSVHPSSYEQYF
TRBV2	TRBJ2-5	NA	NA	TGTGCCAGCATTCCCTACGGGGTCAATGAGCAGTACTTC	CASIPYGVNEQYF
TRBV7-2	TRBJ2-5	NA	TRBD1	TGTGCCAGCAGGCTAACAGGGGAAGAGACCCAGTACTTC	CASRLTGEETQYF
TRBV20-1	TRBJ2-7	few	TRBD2	TGCAGTGCTAGAGATCCGCTAGCGGGGGGTTTTGAGCAGTACTTC	CSARDPLAGGFEQYF